This TCR beta chain was sequenced for a study of blood T cell repertoires in COVID-19. CDR1 is MGHRA and CDR2 is YSYEKL in the germline V gene. The CDR3 totals 16 residues. Unmatched junction bases numbered 5, after V lost 3 bases and J lost 5 bases. Per the study methods: Nucleated cell number was recorded as an estimate derived from reference gene primer amplification. Clones were sequenced by immunoSEQ multiplex PCR, and TCRdb holds only the in-frame ones, with some missing. D and trimming were read from the DNA, whereas the V and J calls and clone size are those reported in that table. The sample yields around 200,000 clones, roughly 80% seen once.

The receptor was isolated from a young man with active or convalescent COVID-19. The material sequenced was peripheral blood. The chain uses TRBV4-1 and TRBJ2-3, with TRBD2 matching over 13 bases. The CDR3 bases are TGCGCCAGCAGCCATACTAGCGGGGGGGCGGTAGATACGCAGTATTTT. Amino acid sequence: CASSHTSGGAVDTQYF.